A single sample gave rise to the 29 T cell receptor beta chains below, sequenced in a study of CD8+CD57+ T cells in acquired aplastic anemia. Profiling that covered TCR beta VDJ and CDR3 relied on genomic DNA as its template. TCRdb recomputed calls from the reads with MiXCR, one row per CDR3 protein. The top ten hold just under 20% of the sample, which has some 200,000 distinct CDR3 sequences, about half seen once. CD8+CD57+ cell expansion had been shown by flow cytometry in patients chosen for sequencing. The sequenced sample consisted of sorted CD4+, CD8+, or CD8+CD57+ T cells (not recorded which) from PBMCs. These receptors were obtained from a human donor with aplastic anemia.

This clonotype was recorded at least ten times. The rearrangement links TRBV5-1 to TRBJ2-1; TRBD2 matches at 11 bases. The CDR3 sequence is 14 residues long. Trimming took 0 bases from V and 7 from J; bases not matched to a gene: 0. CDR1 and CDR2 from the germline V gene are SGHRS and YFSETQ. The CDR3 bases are TGCGCCAGCAGCTTGGGGACTAGCGGGAATGAGCAGTTCTTC. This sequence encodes CASSLGTSGNEQFF.

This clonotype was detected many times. The CDR3 bases are TGTGCCAGTAGTTTCCGACATACAGGGGGTCAGGGCTACACCTTC. It yields the protein CASSFRHTGGQGYTF. The chain links TRBV19 to TRBJ1-2, with TRBD1 identical over 8 bases. Germline assignment: CDR1 LNHDA and CDR2 SQIVND (reference sequence). V gave up 5 bases and J gave up 8 bases; unmatched junction bases: 13. The CDR3 has 15 amino acids.

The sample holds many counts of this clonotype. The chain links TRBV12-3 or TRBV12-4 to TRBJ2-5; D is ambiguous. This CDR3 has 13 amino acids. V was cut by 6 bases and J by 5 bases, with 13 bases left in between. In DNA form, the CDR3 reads TGTGCCAGCAGCCATGAACTGGTGGAGACCCAGTACTTC. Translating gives CASSHELVETQYF.

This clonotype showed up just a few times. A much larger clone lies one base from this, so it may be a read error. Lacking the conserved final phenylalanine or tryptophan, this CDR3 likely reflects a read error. The CDR3 nucleotides read TGCGCCAGCAGGCAGGGACAGAATCAGCCCCAGCATCTT. This codes for CASRQGQNQPQHL. The chain recombines TRBV5-1 with TRBJ1-5; 7 bases match TRBD1. V lost 5 bases, J lost 4 bases, and 3 bases stayed unmatched. Germline lookup yields CDR1 SGHRS and CDR2 YFSETQ. This CDR3 has 13 residues.

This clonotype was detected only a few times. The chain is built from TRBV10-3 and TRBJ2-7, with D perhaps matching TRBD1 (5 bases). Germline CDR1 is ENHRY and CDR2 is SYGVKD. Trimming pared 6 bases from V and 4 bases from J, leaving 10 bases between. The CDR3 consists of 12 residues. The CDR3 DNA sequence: TGTGCCATCAGGGATAGGGGATACGAGCAGTACTTC. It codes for CAIRDRGYEQYF.

Here the CDR3 DNA reads TGTGCCACCAGTGATTTCCAGGGGAGGGGAGAGACCCAGTACTTC. This codes for CATSDFQGRGETQYF. This chain joins TRBV24-1 and TRBJ2-5, with a possible D match to TRBD2 (7 bases). Germline-derived CDR1 and CDR2 are KGHDR and SFDVKD. The CDR3 runs 15 residues. Trimming pared 1 base from V and 4 bases from J, leaving 12 bases between.

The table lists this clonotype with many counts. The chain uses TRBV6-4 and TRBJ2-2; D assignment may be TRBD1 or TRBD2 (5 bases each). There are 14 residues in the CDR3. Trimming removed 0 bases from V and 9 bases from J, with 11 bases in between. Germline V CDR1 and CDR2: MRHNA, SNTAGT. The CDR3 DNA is TGTGCCAGCAGTGACTCCTTGGGGGACCGGGAGCTGTTTTTT. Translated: CASSDSLGDRELFF.

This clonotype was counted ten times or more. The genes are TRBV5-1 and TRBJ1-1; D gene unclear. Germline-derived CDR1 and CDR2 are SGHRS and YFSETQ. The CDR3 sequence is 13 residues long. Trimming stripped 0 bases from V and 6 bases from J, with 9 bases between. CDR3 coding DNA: TGCGCCAGCAGCTTGGAGGAGAGGGCTGAAGCTTTCTTT. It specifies CASSLEERAEAFF.

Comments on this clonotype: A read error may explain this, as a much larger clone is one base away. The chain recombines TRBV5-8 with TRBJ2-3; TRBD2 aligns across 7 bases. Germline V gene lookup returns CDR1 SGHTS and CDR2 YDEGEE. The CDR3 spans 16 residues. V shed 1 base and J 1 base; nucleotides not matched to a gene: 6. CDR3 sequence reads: CASSLPLASGTDTQYF. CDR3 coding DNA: TGTGCCAGCAGCTTGCCACTAGCGTCGGGCACAGATACGCAGTATTTT.

CDR3 in DNA: TGCAGCGTCGTTACGGACGGAAACTATGGCTACACCTTC. Its protein product is CSVVTDGNYGYTF. V and J are TRBV29-1 and TRBJ1-2; D is unresolved. CDR1 and CDR2 from the germline V gene are SQVTM and ANQGSEA. The CDR3 loop spans 13 amino acids. Trimming removed 6 bases at V and 2 bases at J, with 13 bases between.

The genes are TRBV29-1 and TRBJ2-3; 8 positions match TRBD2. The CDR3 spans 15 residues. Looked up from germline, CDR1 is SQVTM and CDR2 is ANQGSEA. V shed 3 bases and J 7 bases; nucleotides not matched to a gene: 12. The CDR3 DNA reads TGCAGCGTTGAGCTCCCTAGCGGGCGTCCGTATACGCAGTATTTT. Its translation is CSVELPSGRPYTQYF.

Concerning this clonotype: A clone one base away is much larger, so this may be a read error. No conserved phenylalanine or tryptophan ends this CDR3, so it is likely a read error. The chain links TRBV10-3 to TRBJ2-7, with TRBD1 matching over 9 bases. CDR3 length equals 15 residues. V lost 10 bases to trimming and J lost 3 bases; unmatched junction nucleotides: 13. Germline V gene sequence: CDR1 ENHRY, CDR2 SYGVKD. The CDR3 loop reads CASRDDRGYHYEQYS. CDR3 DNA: TGTGCCAGCAGAGACGACAGGGGGTACCACTACGAGCAGTACTCC.

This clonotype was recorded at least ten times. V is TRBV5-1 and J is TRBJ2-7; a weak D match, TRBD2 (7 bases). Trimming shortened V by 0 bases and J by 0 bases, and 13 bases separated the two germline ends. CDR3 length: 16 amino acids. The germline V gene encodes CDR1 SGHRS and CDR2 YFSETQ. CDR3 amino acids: CASSLGGGKHSYEQYF. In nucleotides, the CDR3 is TGCGCCAGCAGCTTGGGCGGGGGCAAACACTCCTACGAGCAGTACTTC.

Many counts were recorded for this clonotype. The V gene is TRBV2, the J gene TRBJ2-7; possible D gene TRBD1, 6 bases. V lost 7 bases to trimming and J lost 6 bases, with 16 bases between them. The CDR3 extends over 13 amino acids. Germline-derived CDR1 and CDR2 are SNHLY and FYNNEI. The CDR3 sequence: CASTRGILGEQYF. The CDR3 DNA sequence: TGTGCCAGCACTAGGGGGATTCTGGGCGAGCAGTACTTC.

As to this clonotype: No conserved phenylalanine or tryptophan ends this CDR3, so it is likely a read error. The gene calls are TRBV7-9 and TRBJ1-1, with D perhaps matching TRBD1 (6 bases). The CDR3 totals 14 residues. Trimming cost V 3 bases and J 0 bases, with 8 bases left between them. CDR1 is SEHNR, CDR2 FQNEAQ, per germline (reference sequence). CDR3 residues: CASSFRGLNTEAFL. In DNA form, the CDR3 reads TGTGCCAGCAGCTTTCGGGGGCTGAACACTGAAGCTTTCTTG.

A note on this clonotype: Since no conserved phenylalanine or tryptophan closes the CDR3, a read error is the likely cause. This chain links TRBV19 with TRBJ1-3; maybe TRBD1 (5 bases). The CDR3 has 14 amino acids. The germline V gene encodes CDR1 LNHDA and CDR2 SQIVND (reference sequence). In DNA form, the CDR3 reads TGTGCCAGTACCGGGGACCTCTCTGGAGACACCATATATTAT. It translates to CASTGDLSGDTIYY.

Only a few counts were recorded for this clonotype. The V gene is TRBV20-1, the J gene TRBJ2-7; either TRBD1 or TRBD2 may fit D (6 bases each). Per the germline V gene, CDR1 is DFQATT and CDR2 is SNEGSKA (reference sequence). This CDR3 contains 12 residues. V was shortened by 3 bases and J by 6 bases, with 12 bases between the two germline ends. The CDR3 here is CSASKGGVEQYF. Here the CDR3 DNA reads TGCAGTGCTAGTAAGGGGGGCGTCGAGCAGTACTTC.

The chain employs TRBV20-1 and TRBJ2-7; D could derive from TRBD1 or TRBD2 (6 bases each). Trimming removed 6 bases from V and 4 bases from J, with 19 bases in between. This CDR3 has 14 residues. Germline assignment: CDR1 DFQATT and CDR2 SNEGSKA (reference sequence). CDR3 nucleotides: TGCAGTGCGACTTGGGGGGCAGTTCAATACGAGCAGTACTTC. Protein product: CSATWGAVQYEQYF.

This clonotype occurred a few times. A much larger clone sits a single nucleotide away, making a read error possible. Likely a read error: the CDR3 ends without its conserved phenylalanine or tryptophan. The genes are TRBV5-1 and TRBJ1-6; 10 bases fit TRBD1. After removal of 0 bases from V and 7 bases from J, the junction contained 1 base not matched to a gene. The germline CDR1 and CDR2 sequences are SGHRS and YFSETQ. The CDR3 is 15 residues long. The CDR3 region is CASSLAGQGNSPLHL. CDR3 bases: TGCGCCAGCAGCTTGGCGGGACAGGGGAATTCACCCCTCCACCTT.

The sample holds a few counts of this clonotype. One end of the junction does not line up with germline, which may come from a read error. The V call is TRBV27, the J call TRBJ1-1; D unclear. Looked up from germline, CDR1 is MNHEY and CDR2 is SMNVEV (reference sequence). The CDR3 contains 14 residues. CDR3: CASAKWQGNAEAFF. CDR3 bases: TGTGCCAGCGCGAAGTGGCAAGGGAACGCTGAAGCTTTCTTT.

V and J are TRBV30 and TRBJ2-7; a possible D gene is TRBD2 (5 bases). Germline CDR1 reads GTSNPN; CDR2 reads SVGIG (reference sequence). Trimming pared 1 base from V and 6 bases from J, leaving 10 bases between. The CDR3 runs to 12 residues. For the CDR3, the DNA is TGTGCCTGGAGTGACACTAGAGGCGAGCAGTACTTC. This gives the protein CAWSDTRGEQYF.

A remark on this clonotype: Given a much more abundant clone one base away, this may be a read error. CDR3 amino acids: CASSLAGALRNTEAFF. CDR3 nucleotide sequence: TGCGCCAGCAGCTTGGCGGGGGCGCTCCGGAACACTGAAGCTTTCTTT. The V gene is TRBV5-1, the J gene TRBJ1-1; a weak D match, TRBD1 (6 bases). The CDR3 has 16 residues. The V gene's germline CDR1 is SGHRS and CDR2 YFSETQ. Trimming took off 0 bases at V and 1 base at J, with 13 bases between the two ends.

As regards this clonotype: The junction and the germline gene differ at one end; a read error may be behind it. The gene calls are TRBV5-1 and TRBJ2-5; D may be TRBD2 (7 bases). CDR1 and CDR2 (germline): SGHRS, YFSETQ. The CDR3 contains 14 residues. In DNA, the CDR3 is TGTGCCAGCACCCTCCCGGGGGGCGAAGAGACCCAGTACTTC. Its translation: CASTLPGGEETQYF.

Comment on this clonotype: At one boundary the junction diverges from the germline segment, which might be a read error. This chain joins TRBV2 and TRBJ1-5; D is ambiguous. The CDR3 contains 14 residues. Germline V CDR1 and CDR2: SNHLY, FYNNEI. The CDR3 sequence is CASSLGWTNRPQHF. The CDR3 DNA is TGTGCCAGCAGTTTAGGTTGGACCAATCGGCCCCAGCATTTT.

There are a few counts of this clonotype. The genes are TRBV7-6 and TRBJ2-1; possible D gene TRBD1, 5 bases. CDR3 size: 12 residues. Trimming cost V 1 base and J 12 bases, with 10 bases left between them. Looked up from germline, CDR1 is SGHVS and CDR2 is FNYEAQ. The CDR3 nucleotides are TGTGCCAGCAGCTTAGGGCAGGGTGGGCAGTTCTTC. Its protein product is CASSLGQGGQFF.

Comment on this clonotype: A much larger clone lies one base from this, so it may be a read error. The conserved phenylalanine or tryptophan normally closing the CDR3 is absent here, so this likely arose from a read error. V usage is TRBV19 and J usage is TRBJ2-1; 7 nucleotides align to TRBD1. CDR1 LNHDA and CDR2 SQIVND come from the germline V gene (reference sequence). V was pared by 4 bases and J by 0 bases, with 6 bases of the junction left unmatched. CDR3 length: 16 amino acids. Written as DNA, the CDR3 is TGTGCCAGTAGTACCGGGGACAGAAGCTCCTACAATGAGCAGTTCCTC. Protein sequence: CASSTGDRSSYNEQFL.

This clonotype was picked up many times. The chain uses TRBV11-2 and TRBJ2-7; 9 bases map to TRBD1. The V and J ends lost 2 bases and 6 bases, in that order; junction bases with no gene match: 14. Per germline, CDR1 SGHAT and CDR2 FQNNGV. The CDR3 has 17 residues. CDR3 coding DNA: TGTGCCAGCAGCTTACGTTACAGGGGGCTTACTTTGGTCGAGCAGTACTTC. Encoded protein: CASSLRYRGLTLVEQYF. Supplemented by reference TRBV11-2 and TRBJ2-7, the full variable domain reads EAGVAQSPRYKIIEKRQSVAFWCNPISGHATLYWYQQILGQGPKLLIQFQNNGVVDDSQLPKDRFSAERLKGVDSTLKIQPAKLEDSAVYLCASSLRYRGLTLVEQYFGPGTRLTVT.

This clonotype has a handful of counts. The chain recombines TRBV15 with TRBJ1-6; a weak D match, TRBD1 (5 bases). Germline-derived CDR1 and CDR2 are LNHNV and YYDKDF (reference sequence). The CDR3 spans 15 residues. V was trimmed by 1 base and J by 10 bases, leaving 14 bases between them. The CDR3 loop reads CATSRGGFEGSPLHF. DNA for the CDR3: TGTGCCACCAGCAGAGGGGGGTTCGAGGGGTCACCCCTCCACTTT.

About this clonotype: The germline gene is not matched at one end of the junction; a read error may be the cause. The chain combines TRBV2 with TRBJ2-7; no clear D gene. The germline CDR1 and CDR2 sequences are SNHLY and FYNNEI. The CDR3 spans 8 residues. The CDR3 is CASSDPLF. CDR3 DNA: TGTGCCAGCAGTGATCCCCTCTTC.